A single sample gave rise to the 6 T cell receptor beta chains below, sequenced in a study of blood T cell repertoires in COVID-19. Profiled with immunoSEQ multiplex PCR; TCRdb holds only in-frame clones, not every one. Altogether 84,000 or so clones are present, around 92% being singletons, with the ten largest covering 6.3%. The sequencing input was peripheral blood. The receptors derive from a woman aged 55-69 years with active COVID-19.

V is TRBV28 and J is TRBJ2-1; TRBD2 matches at 9 bases. V was clipped by 6 bases and J by 10 bases; unmatched bases: 10. Per germline, CDR1 MDHEN and CDR2 SYDVKM. This CDR3 is 14 amino acids long. CDR3 sequence (DNA): TGTGCCAGCAGCACTAGCGGGCGCCAAACGGAGCAGTTCTTC. This encodes CASSTSGRQTEQFF.

The chain recombines TRBV4-1 with TRBJ1-2; 12 nucleotides match TRBD1. Germline V gene data show CDR1 as MGHRA and CDR2 as YSYEKL. The CDR3 loop spans 15 amino acids. Trimming took 4 bases from V and 3 from J; bases not matched to a gene: 3. CDR3 loop: CASSLRDRGHYGYTF. Here the CDR3 DNA reads TGCGCCAGCAGCCTCCGGGACAGGGGGCACTATGGCTACACCTTC.

This clone has just one count. This chain joins TRBV19 and TRBJ1-5; TRBD1 might be the D (5 bases). The V gene lost 3 bases and the J gene lost 0 bases, with 9 bases spanning the gap. This CDR3 is built from 15 residues. CDR1 is LNHDA and CDR2 is SQIVND in the germline V gene (reference sequence). CDR3 sequence reads: CASSISGLSNQPQHF. The CDR3 DNA follows: TGTGCCAGTAGTATTTCAGGGCTTAGCAATCAGCCCCAGCATTTT.

The rearrangement uses TRBV6-6 and TRBJ1-2; TRBD1 might be the D (6 bases). Looked up from germline, CDR1 is MNHNY and CDR2 is SVGAGI (reference sequence). The V end lost 6 bases, the J end lost 4 bases, and 12 bases lay between the germline ends. This CDR3 is built from 13 residues. CDR3 amino acids: CASSHRDTYGYTF. The CDR3 DNA follows: TGTGCCAGCAGCCACCGGGACACCTATGGCTACACCTTC.

This sequence joins TRBV7-9 and TRBJ1-1, with D possibly being TRBD1 (5 bases). The CDR3 spans 16 residues. The V and J ends lost 1 base and 0 bases respectively, with 12 bases between them. The germline CDR1 and CDR2 sequences are SEHNR and FQNEAQ (reference sequence). The CDR3 is CASSLGGRVMNTEAFF. The CDR3 region has the DNA TGTGCCAGCAGCTTAGGGGGGAGGGTTATGAACACTGAAGCTTTCTTT.

In its sample, this clone was seen once. The chain couples TRBV3-1 (or the pseudogene TRBV3-2) to TRBJ1-2; tentative D call: TRBD1 (5 bases). V dropped 1 base and J dropped 8 bases, with 11 bases sitting between them. The CDR3 loop spans 13 amino acids. Germline V gene data show CDR1 as LGHDT and CDR2 as YNNKEL (reference sequence). Here the CDR3 DNA reads TGTGCCAGCAGCCAAGGTGCGGCAGGGGGCTACACCTTC. Its protein is CASSQGAAGGYTF.